This T cell receptor beta chain emerged from a study of T cells after yellow fever vaccination. On the study more broadly: SMART-Seq v4 Ultra Low Input served to prepare low-cell-number fractions.

Germline assignment: CDR1 SGHKS and CDR2 YYEKEE (reference sequence). V lost 0 bases and J 6 bases, leaving 18 bases between the germline ends. The CDR3 length is 17 residues. Study-wide points: In post-booster samples, most primary-vaccination clones reappeared (just under 97% CD4, roughly 89% CD8).

There are a few counts of this clonotype. What it binds is not known. It was through 5'RACE template switching that TCR cDNA was made, with a universal primer site and UMIs added. TCRdb reprocessed the 5' RACE reads with MiXCR, giving one entry per CDR3 protein. The sample has 120,000 or so distinct CDR3 sequences, roughly 15% seen once. The chain has TRBV5-5 and TRBJ1-4; possibly TRBD1 for D (5 bases). The TCR was taken from a man aged 18 to 30 who received the YFV17D yellow fever vaccine. The material sequenced was CD8+ T cells sorted from PBMCs, taken 5 days after the yellow fever booster vaccination. The CDR3 loop is CASSLAPAGARHEKLFF. The DNA of the CDR3 is TGTGCCAGCAGCTTGGCACCGGCCGGGGCCCGTCATGAAAAACTGTTTTTT.